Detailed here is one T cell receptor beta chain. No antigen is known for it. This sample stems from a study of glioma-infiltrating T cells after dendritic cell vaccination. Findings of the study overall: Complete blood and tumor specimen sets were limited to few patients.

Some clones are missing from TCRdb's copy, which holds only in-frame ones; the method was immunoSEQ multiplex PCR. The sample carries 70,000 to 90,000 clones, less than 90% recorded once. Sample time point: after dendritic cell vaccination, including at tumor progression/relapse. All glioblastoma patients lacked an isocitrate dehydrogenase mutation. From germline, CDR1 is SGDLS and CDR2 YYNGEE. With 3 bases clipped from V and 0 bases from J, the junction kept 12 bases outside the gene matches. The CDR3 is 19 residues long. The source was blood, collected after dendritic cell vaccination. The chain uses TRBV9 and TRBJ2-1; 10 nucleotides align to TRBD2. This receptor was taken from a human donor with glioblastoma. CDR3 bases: TGTGCCAGCAGCGCATCTAGCGGGGGCCCTACTAGCTCCTACAATGAGCAGTTCTTC. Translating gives CASSASSGGPTSSYNEQFF.